This T cell receptor (beta chain) was observed in a study of blood T cell repertoires in COVID-19. Study in general: There were acute and convalescent COVID-19 samples, and they came from the United States, Italy and Spain.

CDR1 and CDR2 from the germline V gene are MNHEY and SVGAGI. After removal of 8 bases from V and 2 bases from J, the junction contained 7 bases not matched to a gene. The CDR3 spans 14 residues. In the authors' workflow: Amplification of reference gene primers was used by the study to estimate nucleated cell counts. This table comes from immunoSEQ multiplex PCR, and its TCRdb copy is limited to in-frame clones, with some not included. The V and J calls and the clone size are those of that table, but D and trimming were determined from the DNA. The sample contains roughly 200,000 clones, 65% to 85% of which appear only once.

The source is an elderly woman with acute or convalescent COVID-19. The sample taken for sequencing was peripheral blood. V usage is TRBV6-5 and J usage is TRBJ2-7; 9 nucleotides line up with TRBD1. The CDR3 nucleotides are TGTGCCAGCGGTCGTGGGACAGGGCCCTACGAGCAGTACTTC. This encodes CASGRGTGPYEQYF.